These 27 T cell receptor beta chains originate from one sample sequenced in a study of T-cell memory formation after mild COVID-19. From the 5' RACE reads, TCRdb called clonotypes with MiXCR, one entry per CDR3 protein. Among 310,000 or so distinct CDR3 sequences listed, roughly 15% were seen once. Input material: PBMCs or a T cell subset sorted from them (not recorded which). The receptors derive from a man in his late teens or twenties who had mild COVID-19 (a few samples of this study predate the infection). Cell type and time point are not known.

This clonotype was counted a few times. V is TRBV5-1 and J is TRBJ2-1, with 8 positions matching TRBD1. Germline CDR1 reads SGHRS; CDR2 reads YFSETQ. J gave up 8 bases and V 4 bases, and 8 bases lay outside the gene matches. This CDR3 spans 14 amino acids. The CDR3: CASSGGQGPDEQFF. CDR3 sequence (DNA): TGCGCCAGCAGCGGCGGACAGGGTCCGGATGAGCAGTTCTTC. The full variable domain, completed using reference TRBV5-1 and TRBJ2-1, is KAGVTQTPRYLIKTRGQQVTLSCSPISGHRSVSWYQQTPGQGLQFLFEYFSETQRNKGNFPGRFSGRQFSNSRSEMNVSTLELGDSALYLCASSGGQGPDEQFFGPGTRLTVL.

The V call is TRBV12-5, the J call TRBJ2-5; tentatively, D is TRBD1 or TRBD2 (6 bases each). Trimming shortened V by 4 bases and J by 5 bases, and 14 bases separated the two germline ends. The germline V gene encodes CDR1 LGHNT and CDR2 FRNRAP. The CDR3 runs 14 residues. The CDR3 protein is CASGWGAVGETQYF. The CDR3 DNA reads TGTGCTAGTGGTTGGGGGGCCGTCGGCGAGACCCAGTACTTC.

The rearrangement links TRBV4-1 to TRBJ1-1; D not certain. Looked up from germline, CDR1 is MGHRA and CDR2 is YSYEKL. V was trimmed by 3 bases and J by 7 bases, leaving 21 bases between them. CDR3 size: 16 residues. CDR3 sequence (DNA): TGCGCCAGCAGCCAGGAAAGGTATACTATCACAGTTGAAGCTTTCTTT. Amino acid sequence: CASSQERYTITVEAFF.

The V call is TRBV7-8, the J call TRBJ2-1; D may be TRBD1 or TRBD2 (5 bases each). The CDR3 sequence is 12 residues long. The germline V gene encodes CDR1 SGHVS and CDR2 FQNEAQ. V lost 5 bases to trimming and J lost 10 bases, with 12 bases between them. CDR3 protein: CASSLRGREQFF. DNA for the CDR3: TGTGCCAGCAGCCTCCGGGGCCGAGAGCAGTTCTTC.

This clonotype was observed a few times. The gene calls are TRBV5-1 and TRBJ2-1, with 8 bases lining up with TRBD1. Germline assignment: CDR1 SGHRS and CDR2 YFSETQ. The CDR3 is made up of 14 amino acids. V was pared by 4 bases and J by 3 bases, with 3 bases of the junction left unmatched. CDR3 residues: CASSAGGVYNEQFF. CDR3 nucleotides: TGCGCCAGCAGCGCAGGGGGCGTCTACAATGAGCAGTTCTTC. The full variable domain, in which reference TRBV5-1 and TRBJ2-1 provide the parts outside the CDR3, is KAGVTQTPRYLIKTRGQQVTLSCSPISGHRSVSWYQQTPGQGLQFLFEYFSETQRNKGNFPGRFSGRQFSNSRSEMNVSTLELGDSALYLCASSAGGVYNEQFFGPGTRLTVL.

This clonotype was picked up a small number of times. The chain uses TRBV12-3 or TRBV12-4 and TRBJ2-7, with TRBD2 identical over 10 bases. The CDR3 runs 15 residues. V lost 2 bases to trimming and J lost 7 bases; unmatched junction nucleotides: 8. The CDR3 nucleotides are TGTGCCAGCAGTTTATACTCAGCGGGGGGGCTGGAGCAGTACTTC. Protein: CASSLYSAGGLEQYF.

This clonotype appeared a few times. This sequence joins TRBV29-1 and TRBJ1-3, with D maybe TRBD1 (5 bases). This CDR3 has 13 amino acids. V lost 7 bases to trimming and J lost 0 bases, with 10 bases between them. From germline, CDR1 is SQVTM and CDR2 ANQGSEA. The DNA for the CDR3 is TGCAGCGGGATGACAGACTCTGGAAACACCATATATTTT. It yields the protein CSGMTDSGNTIYF.

The V and J genes are TRBV6-5 and TRBJ1-2; TRBD1 matches 9 bases. The trim removed 6 bases at V and 6 bases at J, leaving 5 bases unmatched. The CDR3 sequence is 13 residues long. Germline CDR1 and CDR2: MNHEY and SVGAGI. Here the CDR3 reads CASRLTGGHGYTF. In DNA form, the CDR3 reads TGTGCCAGCAGACTTACAGGGGGCCATGGCTACACCTTC.

The rearrangement links TRBV12-3 or TRBV12-4 to TRBJ2-3; TRBD2 matches 12 bases. This CDR3 region has 16 residues. J was trimmed by 4 bases and V by 4 bases; bases with no gene match: 6. The chain's CDR3 is CASSSGTSGWPDTQYF. The DNA for the CDR3 is TGTGCCAGCAGTTCGGGGACTAGCGGGTGGCCAGATACGCAGTATTTT.

This clonotype was counted only a few times. V is TRBV14 and J is TRBJ2-4, with TRBD2 matching over 11 bases. Losses at the gene ends were 3 bases for V and 3 bases for J; bases not matched to a gene: 7. The germline gives CDR1 SGHDN, CDR2 FVKESK. CDR3 length equals 17 residues. CDR3 loop: CASSQATSGERKNIQYF. In DNA, the CDR3 is TGTGCCAGCAGCCAGGCGACTAGCGGGGAACGCAAAAACATTCAGTACTTC.

The CDR3 sequence is CASSPRDRAISPLHF. CDR3 in DNA: TGTGCCAGCAGCCCCCGGGACAGGGCAATTTCACCCCTCCACTTT. The chain carries TRBV11-2 and TRBJ1-6; 9 bases match TRBD1. V was pared by 5 bases and J by 9 bases, with 8 bases of the junction left unmatched. The CDR3 totals 15 residues. Germline assignment: CDR1 SGHAT and CDR2 FQNNGV.

The V call is TRBV20-1, the J call TRBJ1-1; perhaps TRBD1 as D (6 bases). Germline-derived CDR1 and CDR2 are DFQATT and SNEGSKA (reference sequence). The CDR3 is made up of 13 amino acids. V gave up 5 bases and J gave up 2 bases, with 12 bases separating them. The chain's CDR3 is CSAREGGNTEAFF. Here the CDR3 DNA reads TGCAGTGCTCGGGAGGGGGGAAACACTGAAGCTTTCTTT.

The chain is built from TRBV5-1 and TRBJ1-2; TRBD1 aligns across 7 bases. The germline V gene has CDR1 SGHRS and CDR2 YFSETQ. The trim removed 4 bases at V and 8 bases at J, leaving 11 bases unmatched. The CDR3 consists of 14 residues. The CDR3 reads CASSGGQALSGYTF. The CDR3 nucleotides are TGCGCCAGCAGCGGCGGACAGGCTCTATCGGGCTACACCTTC. Based on the CDR3 plus reference TRBV5-1 and TRBJ1-2, the full variable domain is KAGVTQTPRYLIKTRGQQVTLSCSPISGHRSVSWYQQTPGQGLQFLFEYFSETQRNKGNFPGRFSGRQFSNSRSEMNVSTLELGDSALYLCASSGGQALSGYTFGSGTRLTVV.

The CDR3 DNA sequence: TGCGCCAGCAGCCCCGACACGGGGACGGCTCAGCCCCAGCATTTT. It encodes CASSPDTGTAQPQHF. The rearrangement links TRBV4-1 to TRBJ1-5, with D perhaps matching TRBD1 (5 bases). The CDR3 has 15 amino acids. V was shortened by 4 bases and J by 6 bases, with 16 bases between the two germline ends. CDR1 is MGHRA and CDR2 is YSYEKL in the germline V gene.

The chain couples TRBV7-2 to TRBJ2-7; either TRBD1 or TRBD2 may supply D (6 bases each). Germline V gene sequence: CDR1 SGHTA, CDR2 FQGNSA. V gave up 4 bases and J gave up 5 bases, with 18 bases separating them. The CDR3 sequence is 15 residues long. CDR3 sequence reads: CASSSGGGGRNEQYF. In nucleotides, the CDR3 is TGTGCCAGCAGCTCCGGTGGAGGGGGTCGCAACGAGCAGTACTTC.

The chain couples TRBV7-9 to TRBJ2-5, with 13 positions matching TRBD2. Per the germline V gene, CDR1 is SEHNR and CDR2 is FQNEAQ (reference sequence). The junction had 6 bases not matched to a gene; V was cut back by 3 bases and J by 5 bases. The CDR3 is made up of 16 amino acids. CDR3 in amino acids: CASSFTSGGARETQYF. The CDR3 bases are TGTGCCAGCAGCTTTACTAGCGGGGGGGCTAGGGAGACCCAGTACTTC.

The V call is TRBV5-8, the J call TRBJ2-4; D unresolved. This CDR3 spans 14 amino acids. V was cut by 5 bases and J by 0 bases, with 9 bases left in between. Germline V CDR1 and CDR2: SGHTS, YDEGEE. The CDR3 region is CASRRRLAKNIQYF. Here the CDR3 DNA reads TGTGCCAGCAGACGGAGACTAGCCAAAAACATTCAGTACTTC.

This clonotype was observed a few times. V usage is TRBV18 and J usage is TRBJ2-3; no reliable D call. V was shortened by 3 bases and J by 2 bases, with 12 bases between the two germline ends. Looked up from germline, CDR1 is KGHSH and CDR2 is LQKENI. The CDR3 spans 15 residues. The CDR3, as DNA: TGTGCCAGCTCACCCCGACACCCGTCCACAGATACGCAGTATTTT. Protein: CASSPRHPSTDTQYF. Variable domain in full (rest from reference TRBV18 and TRBJ2-3): NAGVMQNPRHLVRRRGQEARLRCSPMKGHSHVYWYRQLPEEGLKFMVYLQKENIIDESGMPKERFSAEFPKEGPSILRIQQVVRGDSAAYFCASSPRHPSTDTQYFGPGTRLTVL.

This clonotype was detected only a few times. V gene TRBV9 combines with J gene TRBJ1-1; D is perhaps TRBD1 (5 bases). This CDR3 comprises 14 residues. Per germline, CDR1 SGDLS and CDR2 YYNGEE. V lost 2 bases and J lost 1, with 9 bases in between. In DNA, the CDR3 is TGTGCCAGCAGCGTGACGGGGGGGAACACTGAAGCTTTCTTT. This codes for CASSVTGGNTEAFF.

J is TRBJ2-1 and V is TRBV20-1; 9 bases are a match to TRBD1. The CDR3 is made up of 13 amino acids. Germline V CDR1 and CDR2: DFQATT, SNEGSKA (reference sequence). Trimming at V came to 5 bases and at J to 8 bases, leaving 7 bases not matched to a gene. CDR3 sequence reads: CSAGPGQGYEQFF. CDR3 DNA sequence: TGCAGTGCTGGTCCGGGACAGGGCTATGAGCAGTTCTTC.

The chain has TRBV20-1 and TRBJ1-6, with TRBD1 matching 11 bases. Germline V gives CDR1 DFQATT, CDR2 SNEGSKA (reference sequence). J lost 7 bases, V lost 4 bases, and 15 bases had no gene match. This CDR3 has 18 residues. CDR3 residues: CSAIMGRDRGLRNSPLHF. The CDR3 DNA reads as TGCAGTGCTATCATGGGCCGGGACAGGGGGTTGAGGAATTCACCCCTCCACTTT.

This clonotype was recorded once. This rearrangement joins TRBV7-3 to TRBJ1-2, with D unclear. Trimming left V 0 bases short and J 6 bases short, with 11 bases between. Germline-derived CDR1 and CDR2 are SGHTA and FQGTGA. This CDR3 is built from 14 residues. CDR3 coding DNA: TGTGCCAGCAGCTTAACCGGGGTGCGCGATGGCTACACCTTC. Translating it yields CASSLTGVRDGYTF.

This clonotype has only a few counts. The chain joins TRBV5-1 to TRBJ2-1; 9 nucleotides line up with TRBD2. Looked up from germline, CDR1 is SGHRS and CDR2 is YFSETQ. CDR3 length equals 16 residues. With 0 bases clipped from V and 8 bases from J, the junction kept 9 bases outside the gene matches. In DNA form, the CDR3 reads TGCGCCAGCAGCTTGGATTCTAGCGGGGCTGGGGATGAGCAGTTCTTC. Its translation: CASSLDSSGAGDEQFF.

This clonotype was detected ten times or more. The chain recombines TRBV20-1 with TRBJ2-1; 11 bases map to TRBD2. From germline, CDR1 is DFQATT and CDR2 SNEGSKA (reference sequence). The V segment lost 3 bases and the J segment 7 bases; nucleotides outside the gene matches: 8. CDR3 size: 15 residues. As DNA, the CDR3 is TGCAGTGCTAGCCGGGTAGCGGGGGGGCCAAATGAGCAGTTCTTC. This sequence encodes CSASRVAGGPNEQFF.

The CDR3: CASSHTQGYEQYF. Written as DNA, the CDR3 is TGCGCCAGCAGCCACACTCAGGGTTACGAGCAGTACTTC. The genes are TRBV4-3 and TRBJ2-7, with TRBD1 as a possible D gene (5 bases). Germline lookup yields CDR1 LGHNA and CDR2 YSLEER. The CDR3 consists of 13 residues. V shed 3 bases and J shed 4 bases, with 10 bases lying between them.

This clonotype has more than one count but fewer than ten. V and J are TRBV7-9 and TRBJ2-7, with D perhaps given as TRBD1 or TRBD2 (5 bases each). The CDR3 sequence is 15 residues long. The germline V and J ends were trimmed by 8 bases and 1 base, with 18 bases remaining between them. From germline, CDR1 is SEHNR and CDR2 FQNEAQ (reference sequence). The chain's CDR3 is CASSRAEGMSYEQYV. Written as DNA, the CDR3 is TGTGCCAGCTCTCGGGCCGAGGGGATGTCCTACGAGCAGTACGTC.

The rearrangement uses TRBV27 and TRBJ1-1; D not resolved. The CDR3 covers 14 residues. Germline CDR1 and CDR2: MNHEY and SMNVEV (reference sequence). V was trimmed by 5 bases and J by 2 bases, leaving 12 bases between them. CDR3 nucleotides: TGTGCCAGCAGTCCCCGATATGGCAACACTGAAGCTTTCTTT. It codes for CASSPRYGNTEAFF.